A single T cell receptor beta chain is shown here with its context. The antigen remains unidentified. This specimen belongs to a study of graft-versus-host responses after intestinal transplantation. Study overall: Tacrolimus plus steroids were given to all recipients for 2 to 4 years, preceded by anti-thymocyte globulin induction. Findings of the study overall: There was an association between peak levels of circulating GvH clones and early post-transplant HvG declines. Clonal ratios of graft-versus-host to host-versus-graft in allografts were high for patients exhibiting graft-donor T cell macrochimerism.

The CDR3 is made up of 16 amino acids. The V end was cut by 0 bases, the J end by 1 base, with 13 bases between. Germline assignment: CDR1 GTSNPN and CDR2 SVGIG (reference sequence). The data were produced by immunoSEQ multiplex PCR, yet TCRdb's version contains in-frame clones alone and is incomplete. The sample has 17,000 or so clones, roughly 86% seen once; the top ten hold approximately 49%. The receptor's source is a human patient who received an intestinal transplant, so some T cells may come from the graft donor. The genes are TRBV30 and TRBJ2-1; D might be TRBD2 (5 bases). This specimen consisted of bone marrow, obtained approximately 130 days after transplant. The CDR3 DNA reads TGTGCCTGGAGTGTATGGAGGAGTGAGTCCTACAATGAGCAGTTCTTC. It encodes CAWSVWRSESYNEQFF.